Reported below is one T cell receptor beta chain. This CDR3 region has 14 residues. Trimming left V 2 bases short and J 5 bases short, with 12 bases between. Germline CDR1 reads SEHNR; CDR2 reads FQNEAQ (reference sequence). Profiling relied on immunoSEQ multiplex PCR, and the TCRdb table lists in-frame clones only, not all of them. The table shows 150,000 to 200,000 clones, with approximately 92% occurring only once. This specimen belongs to a study of control samples from healthy donors and cancer patients. This TCR was sampled from a woman between 40 and 55 years old in good health. Source material: blood. The chain carries TRBV7-9 and TRBJ1-2; D is unclear. The CDR3 sequence: CASSLYESGYGYTF. CDR3 DNA: TGTGCCAGCAGCTTATACGAGAGCGGGTATGGCTACACCTTC.